This T cell receptor beta chain was observed in a study of Ad26.COV2.S vaccination and SARS-CoV-2 variants. The CDR3 has 17 amino acids. CDR1 is DFQATT and CDR2 is SNEGSKA in the germline V gene (reference sequence). Trimming pared 3 bases from V and 2 bases from J, leaving 21 bases between. Clones were sequenced by immunoSEQ multiplex PCR, and TCRdb holds only the in-frame ones, with some missing. The sample holds about 350,000 clones, 70% to 90% seen once. Noted treatment: around 19 received Ad26.COV2.S at low or high dose, single or two shots; about five received placebo; per-sample allocation not given. On day 63 after the first injection, vaccine and placebo recipients gave samples.

The chain uses TRBV20-1 and TRBJ2-3; maybe TRBD2 (6 bases). The receptor was isolated from a person aged 18-65 years who received the Ad26.COV2.S COVID-19 vaccine or a placebo. The sequencing here drew on peripheral blood, taken in a trial of Ad26.COV2.S vaccine versus placebo. The CDR3 sequence is CSASTGAGTGPTDTQYF. The CDR3 DNA is TGCAGTGCTAGTACGGGCGCGGGGACTGGGCCCACAGATACGCAGTATTTT.